Listed below are T cell receptor beta chains from one sample, sequenced in a study of cytomegalovirus exposure and HLA in healthy donors. Clones were sequenced by immunoSEQ multiplex PCR, and TCRdb holds only the in-frame ones, with some missing. The sample consists of about 150,000 clones, less than 90% of them appearing once. The sequencing sample was made of PBMCs. The source of these receptors is a man between 18 and 35 years old in good health and CMV-seronegative. CDR3s leave out the opening cysteine and the closing phenylalanine or tryptophan.

TRBJ1-5,TRBV28,ASSPDRVLSLPQH
TRBJ2-3,TRBV5-1,ASSLAGTSTDTQY
TRBJ1-1,TRBV27,ASRKNRNTEAF
TRBJ2-7,TRBV4-1,ASSQAGRGSDEQY
TRBJ1-1,TRBV5-4,ASSDPTQGATEAF
TRBJ1-5,TRBV28,ASSSPNRGHQPQH
TRBJ2-1,TRBV5-6,ASSLGAGGNEQF
TRBJ1-6,TRBV18,ASSPDRNSPLH
TRBJ2-7,TRBV30,AWSPDRLSYEQY
TRBJ2-7,TRBV5-1,ASSFTDRGNYEQY
TRBJ1-6,TRBV9,ASSLQGAVDSPLH
TRBJ2-2,TRBV7-3,ASSQGSLTGELF